Listed below are T cell receptor beta chains from one sample, sequenced in a study of blood T cells in healthy people across ages. TCRdb used MiXCR to reprocess the 5' RACE reads, holding one entry per CDR3 protein. This table holds about 1,500,000 distinct CDR3 sequences, 28% found once. The sequenced sample was blood. These TCRs come from a woman aged 30 to 39 in good health. Each CDR3 is given with its conserved first and last residue. Fields, in order: D gene, clone size, V gene, J gene, CDR3 protein, CDR3 DNA. A D gene is named only where the DNA matches it firmly. Expanded clones are given a class, and other clones once, few, many or no size at all.

TRBD1	-	TRBV5-1	TRBJ2-2	CASSLVGQGDTGELFF	TGCGCCAGCAGCTTGGTGGGACAGGGGGACACCGGGGAGCTGTTTTTT
-	-	TRBV12-5	TRBJ2-7	CASGPQSLTDEQYF	TGTGCTAGTGGTCCCCAGTCCTTGACGGACGAGCAGTACTTC
TRBD2	-	TRBV5-1	TRBJ2-7	CASSHGTSGRYEQYF	TGCGCCAGCAGCCATGGGACTAGCGGACGCTACGAGCAGTACTTC
-	few	TRBV24-1	TRBJ2-5	CATSDSKNPGLPHQETQYF	TGTGCCACCAGTGATAGTAAGAACCCGGGCCTGCCCCACCAAGAGACCCAGTACTTC
TRBD1	-	TRBV20-1	TRBJ1-5	CSAYRQGTSNQPQHF	TGCAGTGCTTACAGACAGGGAACGAGCAATCAGCCCCAGCATTTT
TRBD2	-	TRBV5-1	TRBJ2-1	CASRRTSGSRNEQFF	TGCGCCAGCAGGCGGACTAGCGGTAGTCGGAATGAGCAGTTCTTC
-	once	TRBV20-1	TRBJ1-2	CSARADLGGDGYTF	TGCAGTGCTAGAGCCGACTTAGGGGGTGATGGCTACACCTTC
TRBD1	-	TRBV2	TRBJ2-7	CASSDRGQGLGEQYF	TGTGCCAGCAGTGACAGGGGACAGGGCCTGGGCGAGCAGTACTTC
TRBD1	-	TRBV27	TRBJ2-3	CASSLLGGKVDTQYF	TGTGCCAGCAGTTTATTAGGGGGCAAGGTAGATACGCAGTATTTT
-	-	TRBV6-6	TRBJ2-3	CASMRQGRSTDTQYF	TGTGCCAGCATGCGGCAGGGGCGAAGCACAGATACGCAGTATTTT
-	-	TRBV5-1	TRBJ2-1	CASRWGVNEQFF	TGCGCCAGCCGTTGGGGGGTCAATGAGCAGTTCTTC
-	few	TRBV12-3/TRBV12-4	TRBJ1-2	CASSLRRDPYGYTF	TGTGCCAGCAGTTTACGACGGGATCCCTATGGCTACACCTTC
-	-	TRBV7-6	TRBJ1-5	CASSQSDSGQPQHF	TGTGCCAGCAGCCAATCTGACAGCGGTCAGCCCCAGCATTTT
-	-	TRBV4-1	TRBJ1-2	CASSLRVGGGGYTF	TGCGCCAGCAGCCTCCGGGTGGGCGGAGGAGGCTACACCTTC
TRBD2	few	TRBV5-1	TRBJ2-1	CASSWEGLNAEQFF	TGCGCCAGCAGCTGGGAGGGGCTTAACGCTGAGCAGTTCTTC
-	many	TRBV12-5	TRBJ2-5	CASGLGWSRRETQYF	TGTGCTAGTGGTTTGGGTTGGAGCCGTAGAGAGACCCAGTACTTC